This T cell receptor (beta chain) is from a study of shared clonotypes between healthy human individuals. Trimming took off 4 bases at V and 7 bases at J, with 11 bases between the two ends. The CDR3 extends over 13 amino acids. Germline V lookup: CDR1 MNHEY, CDR2 SMNVEV (reference sequence). The table lists this clone with a few counts. The method was immunoSEQ multiplex PCR; TCRdb's version includes in-frame clones alone and lacks a portion of them. The table lists 450,000 to 500,000 clones, about 78% of them singletons. This TCR derives from a woman aged 40-49 years in good health. Some clones in this sample may be carry-over from other donors' samples. This chain connects TRBV27 to TRBJ1-5; TRBD1 might be the D (6 bases). The sequencing input was PBMCs. For the CDR3, the DNA is TGTGCCAGCAGTTACAGGGTGGAGCAGCCCCAGCATTTT. This sequence encodes CASSYRVEQPQHF.